This T cell receptor (beta chain) emerged from a study of shared T cell receptors in the human thymus. TCRdb's table, derived via immunoSEQ multiplex PCR, lists solely in-frame clones and lacks some. The sample shows approximately 660,000 clones, approximately 90% of them seen only once. This CDR3 region has 16 residues. CDR1 and CDR2 from the germline V gene are LGHNA and YNFKEQ. The V gene end was trimmed by 4 bases and the J gene end by 0 bases; junction bases not matched to a gene: 6. These data also featured in a second study, about human thymus T cells. That work states: Finnish infants who were healthy and having corrective surgery for congenital heart defects made up the donors. The thymus was resected at corrective cardiac surgery. There were highly overlapping thymic repertoires among unrelated individuals, as related research reported.

Sequenced input: thymocytes. This TCR derives from a boy in the first two years of life with a congenital heart defect. V and J are TRBV4-2 and TRBJ2-7, with 10 bases lining up with TRBD2. As DNA, the CDR3 is TGTGCCAGCAGCCTGGAACTAGCGGGATTCTCCTACGAGCAGTACTTC. It encodes CASSLELAGFSYEQYF.